This entry features one T cell receptor beta chain sequence. J was trimmed by 2 bases and V by 5 bases; bases with no gene match: 2. Germline lookup yields CDR1 SGHTA and CDR2 FQGTGA. The CDR3 is 14 residues long. Per the original methods: For nucleated cells, counts were estimated from reference gene primer amplification. TCRdb's table, derived via immunoSEQ multiplex PCR, lists solely in-frame clones and lacks some. That table gives V, J and clone size, and the DNA gave D and trimming. Altogether 110,000 to 150,000 clones are present, about 82% being singletons, with the ten largest covering 2.5% to 3.5%. This record belongs to a study of blood T cell repertoires in COVID-19. Study details: Some COVID-19 samples were acute and others convalescent; all came from the United States, Italy and Spain. PBMCs, B-cell-depleted T cells, or T cells provided the cDNA or gDNA that made up the material.

The clonotype comes from a man in his fifties with acute or convalescent COVID-19. The sequenced sample was peripheral blood. V usage is TRBV7-3 and J usage is TRBJ2-7; 11 bases are shared with TRBD2. This chain's CDR3 is CASSRTSGPYEQYF. The CDR3 DNA is TGTGCCAGCAGCCGGACTAGCGGGCCCTACGAGCAGTACTTC.